Each of the 3 T cell receptor beta chains below was sequenced from the same sample in a study of cytomegalovirus exposure and HLA in healthy donors. PCR used 60 Vbeta primers and 13 Jbeta primers. Sequencing used immunoSEQ multiplex PCR; TCRdb keeps in-frame clones, though not all of them. This sample's table has about 140,000 clones. The sample consisted of PBMCs. All receptors come from a woman between 18 and 29 years old in good health and CMV-seronegative.

The rearrangement joins TRBV7-9 to TRBJ1-3, with 9 bases identical to TRBD1. Per germline, CDR1 SEHNR and CDR2 FQNEAQ (reference sequence). This CDR3 is built from 14 residues. After removal of 5 bases from V and 4 bases from J, the junction contained 3 bases not matched to a gene. The CDR3 protein is CASSPGQGGNTIYF. In nucleotides, the CDR3 is TGTGCCAGCAGCCCCGGACAGGGGGGAAACACCATATATTTT.

The rearrangement uses TRBV7-6 and TRBJ1-5, with D possibly TRBD1 on 5 matching bases. The CDR3 length is 14 residues. Germline V lookup: CDR1 SGHVS, CDR2 FNYEAQ. V lost 1 base and J lost 5, with 9 bases in between. The CDR3 reads CASSLGSGDQPQHF. CDR3 DNA sequence: TGTGCCAGCAGCTTAGGATCGGGGGATCAGCCCCAGCATTTT.

The J gene is TRBJ2-1, the V gene TRBV29-1; D remains unclear. CDR1 is SQVTM, CDR2 ANQGSEA, per germline. This CDR3 has 13 amino acids. Trimming removed 6 bases at V and 4 bases at J, with 13 bases between. The CDR3 sequence: CSVVTPNYNEQFF. The CDR3 DNA is TGCAGCGTAGTGACACCTAATTACAATGAGCAGTTCTTC.